This is a list of T cell receptor beta chains from one sample in a study of blood T cell repertoires in COVID-19. Libraries were prepared by immunoSEQ multiplex PCR; TCRdb keeps only in-frame clonotypes and omits some of them. The repertoire holds over 200,000 clones, with over 75% as singletons. The sample comprised peripheral blood. These receptors were obtained from a human donor in a cohort sampled during active COVID-19. The CDR3 runs from the conserved cysteine through the conserved F or W. Fields, in order: clone size, D gene, CDR3 length, V gene, J gene, CDR3 DNA, CDR3 protein. A D gene is named only where the DNA matches it firmly. A row's size may be missing; if present it is once, few, many or a size class.

NA,NA,17,TRBV11-2,TRBJ2-7,TGTGCCAGCAGCTTAGTGGGTAGCAAGCGGAGCTCCTACGAGCAGTACTTC,CASSLVGSKRSSYEQYF
NA,NA,14,TRBV9,TRBJ2-7,TGTGCCAGCAGCGTAGAGCCAGGATCCTACGAGCAGTACTTC,CASSVEPGSYEQYF
NA,TRBD2,15,TRBV6-5,TRBJ2-1,TGTGCCAGCAGCCCACGAAGCGGGACCTACAATGAGCAGTTCTTC,CASSPRSGTYNEQFF
NA,NA,16,TRBV9,TRBJ2-7,TGTGCCAGCAGCGCCGACCTAGACAGCCAACGCCCCGAGCAGTACTTC,CASSADLDSQRPEQYF
NA,TRBD1,14,TRBV11-2,TRBJ1-1,TGTGCCAGCAGCCCAGGGGGAATCGACACTGAAGCTTTCTTT,CASSPGGIDTEAFF
NA,TRBD2,17,TRBV11-3,TRBJ2-7,TGTGCCAGCAGCTTAAGTCCTAGCGGGGTTATATCCTACGAGCAGTACTTC,CASSLSPSGVISYEQYF
NA,NA,14,TRBV15,TRBJ1-6,TGTGCCACCAGCGCAGGGGTCTATAATTCACCCCTCCACTTT,CATSAGVYNSPLHF
once,TRBD1,15,TRBV10-3,TRBJ2-7,TGTGCCATCACAGTGGGACAGGGGGCTGTTCACGAGCAGTACTTC,CAITVGQGAVHEQYF
NA,NA,15,TRBV4-3,TRBJ2-7,TGCGCCAGCAGCCAAGCTTACGGGGAAACCTACGAGCAGTACTTC,CASSQAYGETYEQYF
NA,TRBD1,18,TRBV5-4,TRBJ2-6,TGTGCCAGCAGCGCCGGGACAGGGGCCTTCTCTGGGGCCAACGTCCTGACTTTC,CASSAGTGAFSGANVLTF
NA,TRBD1,16,TRBV4-3,TRBJ1-5,TGCGCCAGCAGCCAGGGGACAGTCAGAGGCAATCAGCCCCAGCATTTT,CASSQGTVRGNQPQHF
NA,NA,15,TRBV2,TRBJ1-5,TGTGCCAGCCTCGGCAGGGTGTATAGCAATCAGCCCCAGCATTTT,CASLGRVYSNQPQHF
NA,TRBD1,16,TRBV4-3,TRBJ2-7,TGCGCCAGCAGCCAAGATTTGGGACAGGCCTCCTACGAGCAGTACTTC,CASSQDLGQASYEQYF
NA,NA,14,TRBV5-8,TRBJ2-2,TGTGCCAGCAGCTTGGTCGTGTACACCGGGGAGCTGTTTTTT,CASSLVVYTGELFF
NA,TRBD1,17,TRBV6-2/TRBV6-3,TRBJ2-4,TGTGCCAGCAGTAATAGATTACAGGGGCTAGCCAAAAACATTCAGTACTTC,CASSNRLQGLAKNIQYF
NA,TRBD2,16,TRBV30,TRBJ2-1,TGTGCCTGGAGTGTTCGGGGGGGATATACCTACAATGAGCAGTTCTTC,CAWSVRGGYTYNEQFF
NA,TRBD2,13,TRBV10-3,TRBJ2-5,TGTGCCATCTCTGGCGGGAGGCGAGAGACCCAGTACTTC,CAISGGRRETQYF
NA,NA,15,TRBV10-1,TRBJ1-6,TGCGCCAGCACAGACGGGGGGAGGGAAAATTCACCCCTCCACTTT,CASTDGGRENSPLHF
NA,TRBD1,17,TRBV12-5,TRBJ1-5,TGTGCTAGTGGTTTGGCGGGACAGGGAGGGAACAATCAGCCCCAGCATTTT,CASGLAGQGGNNQPQHF
NA,NA,13,TRBV6-5,TRBJ2-1,TGTGCCAGCAGTTCTACAGGTATCAATGAGCAGTTCTTC,CASSSTGINEQFF
few,NA,13,TRBV19,TRBJ1-4,TGTGCCACTGAGAGGACAGTTAATGAAAAACTGTTTTTT,CATERTVNEKLFF
NA,TRBD1,16,TRBV7-2,TRBJ1-3,TGTGCCAGCAGCTTTAGGACCGGGACAGTTGGAAACACCATATATTTT,CASSFRTGTVGNTIYF
NA,TRBD2,16,TRBV24-1,TRBJ2-5,TGTGCCACCAGTGACCCGGGACTAGCGGTCCAAGAGACCCAGTACTTC,CATSDPGLAVQETQYF
NA,NA,15,TRBV25-1,TRBJ1-1,TGTGCCAGCAGTGTACAGGGAGCGGGATGGACTGAAGCTTTCTTT,CASSVQGAGWTEAFF
NA,TRBD1,14,TRBV10-3,TRBJ1-1,TGTGCCATCAGTTTCACAGGGGATGTCTCTGAAGCTTTCTTT,CAISFTGDVSEAFF
once,NA,16,TRBV28,TRBJ2-1,TGTGCCAGCAGCCTGCCCGGGAGTTCCTCCTACAATGAGCAGTTCTTC,CASSLPGSSSYNEQFF
NA,TRBD2,16,TRBV5-4,TRBJ2-1,TGTGCCAGCAGCCCAGTGGGACTAGCGGGACAGAATGAGCAGTTCTTC,CASSPVGLAGQNEQFF
NA,NA,12,TRBV2,TRBJ2-7,TGTGCCAGCGAAACTGACAGCTACAAGCAGTACTTC,CASETDSYKQYF
once,NA,12,TRBV12-3/TRBV12-4,TRBJ1-6,TGTGCCAGCCAGCTAGTCAATTCACCCCTCCACTTT,CASQLVNSPLHF
NA,TRBD2,16,TRBV19,TRBJ2-3,TGTGCCAGTAGTACTCAACCAACCCCACTAGCGGGGGCGCAGTATTTT,CASSTQPTPLAGAQYF
once,NA,14,TRBV3-1/TRBV3-2,TRBJ2-2,TGTGCCAGCAGCTCCTATATGAACACCGGGGAGCTGTTTTTT,CASSSYMNTGELFF
NA,NA,16,TRBV27,TRBJ1-3,TGTGCCAGCAGCTCCCATGACAGAGGTACCGGAAACACCATATATTTT,CASSSHDRGTGNTIYF
NA,TRBD1,13,TRBV7-6,TRBJ2-7,TGTGCCAGCAGCTCTGACAGGGGGTACGAGCAGTACTTC,CASSSDRGYEQYF
NA,TRBD2,17,TRBV5-1,TRBJ2-5,TGCGCCAGCAGCCTCGGGACTAGCGGGGGGACAGGGGAGACCCAGTACTTC,CASSLGTSGGTGETQYF
NA,TRBD1,17,TRBV9,TRBJ2-1,TGTGCCAGCAGCGTAGATTTGGGGGCAGGGGGTTGGAATGAGCAGTTCTTC,CASSVDLGAGGWNEQFF
NA,NA,14,TRBV7-9,TRBJ1-2,TGTGCCAGCAGCGTAGGGGAGGGCGGTGATGGCTACACCTTC,CASSVGEGGDGYTF
NA,NA,14,TRBV5-4,TRBJ2-7,TGTGCCAGCAGCGCGGGACGAAACTTCGACGAGCAGTACTTC,CASSAGRNFDEQYF
NA,NA,15,TRBV7-2,TRBJ1-2,TGTGCCAGCAGCTTAGTCTTCAACCCTATCTATGGCTACACCTTC,CASSLVFNPIYGYTF
NA,TRBD1,12,TRBV29-1,TRBJ1-1,TGCAGCGGGGGACAGGGCAACACTGAAGCTTTCTTT,CSGGQGNTEAFF
NA,NA,15,TRBV27,TRBJ2-2,TGTGCCAGCATGGTGGCAGGGCCGAACACCGGGGAGCTGTTTTTT,CASMVAGPNTGELFF
NA,TRBD2,16,TRBV7-2,TRBJ2-7,TGTGCCAGCAGCTTAGCTAGCGGGCCGAGCTCCTACGAGCAGTACTTC,CASSLASGPSSYEQYF
NA,NA,13,TRBV13,TRBJ2-7,TGTGCCAGCAGCTCAACAGGGAGCTACGAGCAGTACTTC,CASSSTGSYEQYF
NA,NA,14,TRBV6-6,TRBJ1-4,TGTGCCAGCACCCAAATTGCAACTAATGAAAAACTGTTTTTT,CASTQIATNEKLFF
NA,NA,14,TRBV28,TRBJ2-7,TGTGCCAGCAGTGTCGGAAGGAGCTCCTACGAGCAGTACTTC,CASSVGRSSYEQYF
NA,NA,12,TRBV30,TRBJ1-5,TGTGCCCAAGGGGGAGGCAATCAGCCCCAGCATTTT,CAQGGGNQPQHF
NA,NA,14,TRBV5-1,TRBJ2-1,TGCGCCAGCAGCTTGGGACAGTCCTACAATGAGCAGTTCTTC,CASSLGQSYNEQFF
NA,TRBD1,15,TRBV7-2,TRBJ2-3,TGTGCCAGCAGTTTGACAGGGGGTGTTACAGATACGCAGTATTTT,CASSLTGGVTDTQYF
NA,NA,15,TRBV5-1,TRBJ2-1,TGCGCCAGCAGCTTGGCGGGCGGGAACTACAATGAGCAGTTCTTC,CASSLAGGNYNEQFF
NA,TRBD2,15,TRBV6-4,TRBJ2-3,TGTGCCACCCCGAGCGGGACTAGCGGCACAGATACGCAGTATTTT,CATPSGTSGTDTQYF
NA,NA,14,TRBV7-2,TRBJ2-7,TGTGCCACCGGATTTTATCCCGCGGCGTACGAGCAGTACTTC,CATGFYPAAYEQYF
NA,NA,15,TRBV7-7,TRBJ2-5,TGTGCTAGCAGCCACTTGCGGGGAGCCCAAGAGACCCAGTACTTC,CASSHLRGAQETQYF
NA,TRBD1,16,TRBV15,TRBJ2-7,TGTGCCACCAGCGGAGCCTATTCAGGGGGATGGGGCGAGCAGTACTTC,CATSGAYSGGWGEQYF
NA,NA,18,TRBV5-4,TRBJ2-7,TGTGCCAGCAGCAATCCTAGCCTCATCGGGAGTGGGTCCTACGAGCAGTACTTC,CASSNPSLIGSGSYEQYF